Sequencing of this TCR beta chain was carried out in a study of technical replicates of blood from a few donors. Germline CDR1 is GTSNPN and CDR2 is SVGIG (reference sequence). V was clipped by 5 bases and J by 15 bases; unmatched bases: 7. This CDR3 contains 11 residues. The method was immunoSEQ multiplex PCR; TCRdb's version includes in-frame clones alone and lacks a portion of them. Of some 76,000 clones in the sample, 85% to 95% are singletons; the top ten hold 0.3% to 0.45%. V and J are TRBV30 and TRBJ2-1, with TRBD2 matching over 10 bases. The sequence came from a human donor in good health. Sequenced material: T cells isolated from PBMCs. Written as DNA, the CDR3 is TGTGCCTGGGGCCAGCGGGAGGGCCCGTTCTTC. Its translation: CAWGQREGPFF.